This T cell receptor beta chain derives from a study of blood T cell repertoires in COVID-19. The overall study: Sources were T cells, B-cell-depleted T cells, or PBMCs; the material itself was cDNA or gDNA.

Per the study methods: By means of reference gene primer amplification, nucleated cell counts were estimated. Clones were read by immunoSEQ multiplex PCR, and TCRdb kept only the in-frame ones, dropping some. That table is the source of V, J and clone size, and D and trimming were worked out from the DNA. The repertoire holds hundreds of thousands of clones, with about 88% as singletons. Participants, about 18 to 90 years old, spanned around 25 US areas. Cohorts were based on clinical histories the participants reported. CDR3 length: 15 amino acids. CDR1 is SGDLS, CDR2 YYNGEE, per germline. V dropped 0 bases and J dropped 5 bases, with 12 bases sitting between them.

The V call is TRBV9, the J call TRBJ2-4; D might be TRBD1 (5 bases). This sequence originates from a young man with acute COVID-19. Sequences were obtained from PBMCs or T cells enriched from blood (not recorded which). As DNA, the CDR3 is TGTGCCAGCAGCGTAGGTCAGGGATTGGAAAACATTCAGTACTTC. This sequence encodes CASSVGQGLENIQYF. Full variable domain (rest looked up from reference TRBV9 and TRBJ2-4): DSGVTQTPKHLITATGQRVTLRCSPRSGDLSVYWYQQSLDQGLQFLIQYYNGEERAKGNILERFSAQQFPDLHSELNLSSLELGDSALYFCASSVGQGLENIQYFGAGTRLSVL.